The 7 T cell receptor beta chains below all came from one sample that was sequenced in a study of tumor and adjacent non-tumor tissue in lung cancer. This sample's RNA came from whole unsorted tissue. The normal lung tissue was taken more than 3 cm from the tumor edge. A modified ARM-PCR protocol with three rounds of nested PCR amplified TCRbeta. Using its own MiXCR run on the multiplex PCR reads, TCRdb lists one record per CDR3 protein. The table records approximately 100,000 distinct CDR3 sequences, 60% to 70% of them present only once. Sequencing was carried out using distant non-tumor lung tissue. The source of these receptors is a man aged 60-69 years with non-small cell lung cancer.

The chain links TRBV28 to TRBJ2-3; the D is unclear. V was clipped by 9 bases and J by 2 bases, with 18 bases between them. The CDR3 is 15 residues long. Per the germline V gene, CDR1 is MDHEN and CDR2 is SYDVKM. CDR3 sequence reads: CASGPVAAATDTQYF. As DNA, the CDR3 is TGTGCCAGTGGGCCAGTGGCTGCTGCCACAGATACGCAGTATTTT. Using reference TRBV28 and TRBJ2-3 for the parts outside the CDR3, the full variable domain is DVKVTQSSRYLVKRTGEKVFLECVQDMDHENMFWYRQDPGLGLRLIYFSYDVKMKEKGDIPEGYSVSREKKERFSLILESASTNQTSMYLCASGPVAAATDTQYFGPGTRLTVL.

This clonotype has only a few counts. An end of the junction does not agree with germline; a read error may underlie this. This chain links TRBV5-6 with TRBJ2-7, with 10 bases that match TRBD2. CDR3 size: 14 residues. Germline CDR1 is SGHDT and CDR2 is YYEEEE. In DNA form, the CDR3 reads TGTGTCAGCAGCCTGGAAGCGGGAGGGCTCGAGCAGTACTTC. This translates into CVSSLEAGGLEQYF.

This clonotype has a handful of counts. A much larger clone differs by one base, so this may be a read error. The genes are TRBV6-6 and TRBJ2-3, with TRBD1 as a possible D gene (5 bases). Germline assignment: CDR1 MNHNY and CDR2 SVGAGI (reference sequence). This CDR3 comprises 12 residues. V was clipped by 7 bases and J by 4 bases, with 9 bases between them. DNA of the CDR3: TGTGCCAGCAAAGGGGCGGCAGATACGCAGTATTTT. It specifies CASKGAADTQYF.

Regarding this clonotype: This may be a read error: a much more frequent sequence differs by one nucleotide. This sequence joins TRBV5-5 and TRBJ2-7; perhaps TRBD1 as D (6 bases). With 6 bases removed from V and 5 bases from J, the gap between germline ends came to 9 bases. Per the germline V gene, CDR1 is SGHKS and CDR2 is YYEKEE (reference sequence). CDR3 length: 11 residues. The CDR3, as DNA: TGTGCCAGCATGGGGGACAACGAGCAGTACTTC. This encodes CASMGDNEQYF.

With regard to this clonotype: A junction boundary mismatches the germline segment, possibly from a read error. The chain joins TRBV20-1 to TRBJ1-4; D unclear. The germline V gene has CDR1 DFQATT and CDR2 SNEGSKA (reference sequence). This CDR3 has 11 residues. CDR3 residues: CSVRVGEKLFF. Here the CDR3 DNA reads TGCAGTGTTAGAGTCGGGGAAAAACTGTTTTTT.

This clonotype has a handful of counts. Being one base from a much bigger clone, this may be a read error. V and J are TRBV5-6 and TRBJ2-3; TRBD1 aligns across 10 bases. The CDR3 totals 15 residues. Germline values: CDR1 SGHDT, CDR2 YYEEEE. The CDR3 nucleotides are TGTGCCAGCAGCTCCGACAGGGGGCGCGCAGATGCGCAGTATTTT. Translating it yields CASSSDRGRADAQYF. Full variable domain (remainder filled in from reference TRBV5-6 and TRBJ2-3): DAGVTQSPTHLIKTRGQQVTLRCSPKSGHDTVSWYQQALGQGPQFIFQYYEEEERQRGNFPDRFSGHQFPNYSSELNVNALLLGDSALYLCASSSDRGRADAQYFGPGTRLTVL.

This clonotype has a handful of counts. The CDR3 region has the DNA TGTGCCAGCACCAACGGGAGCAATCAGCCCCAGCATTTT. It encodes CASTNGSNQPQHF. The chain combines TRBV7-9 with TRBJ1-5; D remains ambiguous. CDR3 length: 13 residues. Trimming took 7 bases from V and 1 from J, leaving 8 bases between them. The germline V gene has CDR1 SEHNR and CDR2 FQNEAQ (reference sequence).